One and the same sample provided the 17 T cell receptor beta chains below, sequenced in a study of a mutant IDH1 vaccine in newly diagnosed glioma. Time point defined: week 5, during vaccination. Each dose of the vaccine consisted of 300 ug of mutant IDH1 20-mer peptide, with topical imiquimod. The antigens these receptors bind are not known. Method: immunoSEQ multiplex PCR; TCRdb's copy keeps in-frame clones and lacks some. The sample has around 34,000 clones, 45% to 70% seen once. The sample was PBMCs, taken from a glioma patient whose treatment included an IDH1 peptide vaccine. The receptors come from a woman younger than 35 with glioma.

J is TRBJ2-1 and V is TRBV5-8, with D hard to call. The germline V gene has CDR1 SGHTS and CDR2 YDEGEE. V was cut by 6 bases and J by 0 bases, with 13 bases left in between. CDR3 length: 15 amino acids. The DNA for the CDR3 is TGTGCCAGCACCGAGAGGACGGACTCCTACAATGAGCAGTTCTTC. Its protein is CASTERTDSYNEQFF.

CDR3 residues: CASSVGQPGQPQHF. In DNA form, the CDR3 reads TGTGCCAGCAGCGTAGGGCAGCCTGGGCAGCCCCAGCATTTT. The rearrangement joins TRBV9 to TRBJ1-5; no reliable D call. V lost 0 bases, J lost 7 bases, and 11 bases lay in between. Germline V CDR1 and CDR2: SGDLS, YYNGEE. This CDR3 contains 14 residues.

This sequence joins TRBV19 and TRBJ2-7; D perhaps matches TRBD1 (6 bases). This CDR3 is 15 amino acids long. Per the germline V gene, CDR1 is LNHDA and CDR2 is SQIVND (reference sequence). Trimming took off 4 bases at V and 0 bases at J, with 13 bases between the two ends. The DNA for the CDR3 is TGTGCCAGTAGTACAAATACAGGGAGCTCCTACGAGCAGTACTTC. As protein: CASSTNTGSSYEQYF.

This clone was found once. The chain employs TRBV5-6 and TRBJ2-3; 12 bases agree with TRBD2. Trimming took 0 bases from V and 4 from J; bases not matched to a gene: 9. CDR3 length: 18 residues. Germline V CDR1 and CDR2: SGHDT, YYEEEE. CDR3 residues: CASSLGYRTSGVADTQYF. The CDR3, as DNA: TGTGCCAGCAGCTTGGGATATAGGACTAGCGGGGTGGCAGATACGCAGTATTTT. The variable domain in full, with the rest retrieved from reference TRBV5-6 and TRBJ2-3, is DAGVTQSPTHLIKTRGQQVTLRCSPKSGHDTVSWYQQALGQGPQFIFQYYEEEERQRGNFPDRFSGHQFPNYSSELNVNALLLGDSALYLCASSLGYRTSGVADTQYFGPGTRLTVL.

This clone was detected only a few times. The chain joins TRBV10-3 to TRBJ1-2, with a tentative D call TRBD1 (5 bases). This CDR3 contains 14 residues. Looked up from germline, CDR1 is ENHRY and CDR2 is SYGVKD. V was shortened by 4 bases and J by 4 bases, with 13 bases between the two germline ends. In DNA form, the CDR3 reads TGTGCCATCAGTGGGGGACTTCCGTCCTATGGCTACACCTTC. This codes for CAISGGLPSYGYTF.

This sequence joins TRBV19 and TRBJ2-2, with 10 positions matching TRBD2. J lost 1 base, V lost 8 bases, and 10 bases had no gene match. The CDR3 runs 17 residues. Germline V gives CDR1 LNHDA, CDR2 SQIVND (reference sequence). The CDR3 bases are TGTGCCAGTTACCAGGGCCTAGCGGGGGTGAACACCGGGGAGCTGTTTTTT. Translation gives CASYQGLAGVNTGELFF.

This clone was observed a few times. This chain links TRBV7-2 with TRBJ2-4; 14 nucleotides match TRBD2. CDR1 is SGHTA and CDR2 is FQGNSA in the germline V gene. The ends lost 1 base at V and 0 bases at J; junction bases unmatched: 2. The CDR3 length is 18 residues. This CDR3 is CASSLGLAGGLAKNIQYF. The CDR3 nucleotides read TGTGCCAGCAGCTTAGGACTAGCGGGAGGGTTAGCCAAAAACATTCAGTACTTC.

The CDR3 nucleotides are TGTGCCAGCAGCGTAGGTATGAACTTCCAAGAGACCCAGTACTTC. This encodes CASSVGMNFQETQYF. This chain connects TRBV9 to TRBJ2-5; D is unclear. V lost 0 bases to trimming and J lost 1 base, with 10 bases between them. Germline loops: CDR1 SGDLS, CDR2 YYNGEE. The length of the CDR3 is 15 residues.

The J gene is TRBJ2-7, the V gene TRBV18; D possibly matches TRBD1 or TRBD2 (5 bases each). The germline CDR1 and CDR2 sequences are KGHSH and LQKENI. The V end lost 3 bases, the J end lost 2 bases, and 11 bases lay between the germline ends. The CDR3 spans 14 residues. The CDR3 protein is CASSPRDGAYEQYF. CDR3 bases: TGTGCCAGCTCACCCAGGGACGGAGCCTACGAGCAGTACTTC.

This clone was seen a single time. This rearrangement joins TRBV19 to TRBJ2-7; D is possibly TRBD2 (5 bases). This CDR3 has 14 amino acids. V lost 7 bases and J lost 1, with 14 bases in between. The germline V gene encodes CDR1 LNHDA and CDR2 SQIVND (reference sequence). The CDR3 is CASNSEGFSYEQYF. The CDR3 bases are TGTGCCAGTAATTCAGAGGGATTTTCCTACGAGCAGTACTTC.

The chain uses TRBV6-1 and TRBJ2-1; D is undetermined. Trimming pared 2 bases from V and 4 bases from J, leaving 3 bases between. The CDR3 runs 12 residues. Germline V gives CDR1 MNHNS, CDR2 SASEGT. The CDR3 loop reads CASSERYNEQFF. Here the CDR3 DNA reads TGTGCCAGCAGTGAACGGTACAATGAGCAGTTCTTC.

This clone turned up a few times. J is TRBJ1-3 and V is TRBV4-1; D not certain. V gave up 2 bases and J gave up 11 bases, with 25 bases separating them. The germline CDR1 and CDR2 sequences are MGHRA and YSYEKL. This CDR3 comprises 17 residues. In DNA, the CDR3 is TGCGCCAGCAGCCAAAACCCACCCGGGGAGCCCCTAGGTGCCATATATTTT. Translated, it gives CASSQNPPGEPLGAIYF.

The chain uses TRBV30 and TRBJ2-1; 8 nucleotides line up with TRBD2. After removal of 4 bases from V and 10 bases from J, the junction contained 12 bases not matched to a gene. Germline-derived CDR1 and CDR2 are GTSNPN and SVGIG (reference sequence). The CDR3 has 14 amino acids. CDR3 sequence (DNA): TGTGCCTGGAATGGGGCTAGCGGGCTGGGGGAGCAGTTCTTC. Protein product: CAWNGASGLGEQFF.

This clone has only a few counts. The chain recombines TRBV28 with TRBJ2-5, with D perhaps matching TRBD1 or TRBD2 (5 bases each). This CDR3 is 15 amino acids long. With 1 base removed from V and 2 bases from J, the gap between germline ends came to 11 bases. From germline, CDR1 is MDHEN and CDR2 SYDVKM. This chain's CDR3 is CASSLYYGTQETQYF. CDR3 nucleotide sequence: TGTGCCAGCAGTTTATATTACGGGACGCAAGAGACCCAGTACTTC.

This clone was seen only a few times. The rearrangement joins TRBV4-2 to TRBJ2-4; 7 nucleotides align to TRBD2. CDR3 size: 16 residues. Germline V gene lookup returns CDR1 LGHNA and CDR2 YNFKEQ. J was trimmed by 7 bases and V by 1 base; bases with no gene match: 10. The CDR3 here is CASSQGWEGAGNIQYF. The CDR3 DNA reads TGTGCCAGCAGCCAAGGTTGGGAGGGCGCTGGGAACATTCAGTACTTC.

V is TRBV5-6 and J is TRBJ1-5; possibly TRBD1 for D (5 bases). CDR1 is SGHDT, CDR2 YYEEEE, per germline. The V end was cut by 4 bases, the J end by 7 bases, with 21 bases between. The CDR3 length is 16 residues. The CDR3 region has the DNA TGTGCCAGCAGCCCAGGCGGGGGAGCGGCGGGCCAGCCCCAGCATTTT. It codes for CASSPGGGAAGQPQHF.

This clone was detected only a few times. This chain connects TRBV4-3 to TRBJ2-7; D is perhaps TRBD1 (6 bases). Germline values: CDR1 LGHNA, CDR2 YSLEER. The CDR3 totals 14 residues. V lost 1 base and J lost 5, with 12 bases in between. CDR3 sequence reads: CASSQGQGKNEQYF. In nucleotides, the CDR3 is TGCGCCAGCAGCCAAGGGCAGGGGAAAAACGAGCAGTACTTC.